Here is one T cell receptor beta chain with its context. The sample originates from a study of T cell changes during pregnancy in multiple sclerosis. This table comes from immunoSEQ multiplex PCR, and its TCRdb copy is limited to in-frame clones, with some not included. The data show 84,000 or so clones, approximately 94% seen once. From germline, CDR1 is MNHNS and CDR2 SASEGT. The ends were cut back, 7 bases at V and 2 bases at J, with 8 bases in the middle. The CDR3 is 12 amino acids. This specimen consisted of peripheral blood, obtained in the third trimester of pregnancy. The chain uses TRBV6-1 and TRBJ1-2; TRBD1 is a possible D gene (5 bases). The sequence came from a female donor with multiple sclerosis, enrolled in a pregnancy study. The CDR3 here is CASIGANYGYTF. DNA for the CDR3: TGTGCCAGCATAGGGGCGAACTATGGCTACACCTTC.